This T cell receptor (beta chain) was obtained from a study of T cells in Graves' hyperthyroidism and ophthalmopathy. Study in general: Before treatment of any kind, peripheral blood was taken at initial diagnosis.

Amplification yielded TCR beta CDR3 regions, with RNA transcripts as the source. The HTBI primer set was used in a first-round RT-PCR of the TCR CDR3. TCRdb independently ran MiXCR on the multiplex PCR reads; one entry per CDR3 protein. Of roughly 500,000 distinct CDR3 sequences in the sample, less than 25% are singletons; the top ten hold around 11%. The cohort's ophthalmopathy patients, a group with duration under 3 months, had a Clinical Activity Score of at least 3 and a NOSPECS grade of at least 4. Criteria for exclusion of patients were uncontrolled infection, other autoimmune disease, pregnancy or lactation. On the basis of clinical symptoms, serum thyroxine and TRAb, thyroid ultrasound and orbital computed tomography, diagnoses were made. The germline V gene encodes CDR1 GTSNPN and CDR2 SVGIG (reference sequence). Trimming removed 0 bases at V and 3 bases at J, with 12 bases between. The CDR3 is 14 residues long.

The source is a woman aged 25 to 39 with Graves' ophthalmopathy. What was sequenced was blood. The gene calls are TRBV30 and TRBJ2-7; D may be TRBD1 or TRBD2 (5 bases each). This CDR3 reads CAWSVRAGSYEQYF. Here the CDR3 DNA reads TGTGCCTGGAGTGTGAGGGCAGGGAGCTACGAGCAGTACTTC. Supplemented by reference TRBV30 and TRBJ2-7, the full variable domain reads SQTIHQWPATLVQPVGSPLSLECTVEGTSNPNLYWYRQAAGRGLQLLFYSVGIGQISSEVPQNLSASRPQDRQFILSSKKLLLSDSGFYLCAWSVRAGSYEQYFGPGTRLTVT.